This T cell receptor (beta chain) is drawn from a study of T cell responses to AZD1222 COVID-19 vaccine. Study-level points and caveats: The sample set comprised mostly white British donors with more females, and clonal diversity was possibly underestimated.

For this clone: The target antigen is unknown.

TCRdb's copy holds only in-frame clones and misses some; the assay was immunoSEQ multiplex PCR. The sample comprises 75,000 to 95,000 clones, over 85% of which are singletons, and approximately 3% rests with the top ten. The sequenced sample was peripheral blood, obtained on day 0 of MenACWY control vaccination. The clonotype comes from an adult in good health.

CDR3 loop: CASSYAANYGYTF. In DNA, the CDR3 is TGTGCCAGCAGTTACGCGGCTAACTATGGCTACACCTTC. This chain joins TRBV6-5 and TRBJ1-2, with no clear D. V dropped 2 bases and J dropped 0 bases, with 4 bases sitting between them. CDR1 and CDR2 (germline): MNHEY, SVGAGI. There are 13 residues in the CDR3.